This T cell receptor beta chain was captured in a study of blood T cell repertoires in COVID-19. Using immunoSEQ multiplex PCR, the repertoire was profiled, and TCRdb retains in-frame clones only, with some absent. The table has about 200,000 clones, approximately 85% seen once. Sequencing input: PBMCs or T cells enriched from blood (not recorded which). This clonotype was sampled from a man aged 35 to 55 who had recovered from COVID-19.

The CDR3 DNA reads as TGTGCCAGCAGCTTAGACGCTAGCGGGGCCCCGTACGTC. Encoded protein: CASSLDASGAPYV. The J gene is TRBJ2-7, the V gene TRBV7-2; 9 bases are shared with TRBD2. After removal of 1 base from V and 12 bases from J, the junction contained 7 bases not matched to a gene. Germline CDR1 reads SGHTA; CDR2 reads FQGNSA. The CDR3 has 13 residues.